The 17 T cell receptor beta chains given below trace back to one sample, sequenced in a study of immune evolution from preneoplasia to lung adenocarcinoma. Clones were read by immunoSEQ multiplex PCR, and TCRdb kept only the in-frame ones, dropping some. The table includes 9,900 or so clones, over 60% detected once. Source material: FFPE normal lung tissue adjacent to the tumor. Source of these receptors: a person in their 60s with lung adenocarcinoma. Some clones in this sample may be carry-over from other donors' samples.

V is TRBV14 and J is TRBJ2-1, with a tentative D call TRBD2 (6 bases). CDR1 and CDR2 (germline): SGHDN, FVKESK. Trimming shortened V by 4 bases and J by 3 bases, and 10 bases separated the two germline ends. The CDR3 loop spans 14 amino acids. This CDR3 reads CASSPRDFYNEQFF. The CDR3 coding sequence is TGTGCCAGCAGCCCCAGGGACTTCTACAATGAGCAGTTCTTC. Full variable domain (rest looked up from reference TRBV14 and TRBJ2-1): EAGVTQFPSHSVIEKGQTVTLRCDPISGHDNLYWYRRVMGKEIKFLLHFVKESKQDESGMPNNRFLAERTGGTYSTLKVQPAELEDSGVYFCASSPRDFYNEQFFGPGTRLTVL.

This clone has a handful of counts. The chain combines TRBV7-2 with TRBJ2-7, with D possibly being TRBD2 (5 bases). The CDR3 sequence is 12 residues long. The germline V gene encodes CDR1 SGHTA and CDR2 FQGNSA. The V and J ends lost 5 bases and 5 bases respectively, with 10 bases between them. The CDR3 bases are TGTGCCAGCAGCCCCACCGGGGACGAGCAGTACTTC. Translating gives CASSPTGDEQYF.

The genes are TRBV18 and TRBJ2-1; 13 nucleotides match TRBD2. The ends lost 6 bases at V and 2 bases at J; junction bases unmatched: 4. CDR3 length: 16 residues. The V gene's germline CDR1 is KGHSH and CDR2 LQKENI. CDR3 residues: CASSPGTSGAYNEQFF. As DNA, the CDR3 is TGTGCCAGCTCCCCGGGGACTAGCGGGGCCTACAATGAGCAGTTCTTC.

This clone was counted only a few times. This rearrangement joins TRBV5-1 to TRBJ2-1; possible D gene TRBD1, 6 bases. V dropped 3 bases and J dropped 5 bases, with 15 bases sitting between them. Germline V lookup: CDR1 SGHRS, CDR2 YFSETQ. The CDR3 is 15 residues long. DNA for the CDR3: TGCGCCAGCAGCTCCCTGCAGGGGTGGGACAATGAGCAGTTCTTC. Translation: CASSSLQGWDNEQFF.

The rearrangement joins TRBV2 to TRBJ2-5; tentative D call: TRBD1 (6 bases). This CDR3 spans 12 amino acids. The V end was cut by 5 bases, the J end by 7 bases, with 11 bases between. Germline lookup yields CDR1 SNHLY and CDR2 FYNNEI. CDR3: CASSYGGGTQYF. In DNA form, the CDR3 reads TGTGCCAGCAGTTATGGGGGCGGGACCCAGTACTTC.

The genes are TRBV9 and TRBJ1-2, with no clear D. Germline assignment: CDR1 SGDLS and CDR2 YYNGEE. Trimming pared 3 bases from V and 8 bases from J, leaving 8 bases between. The CDR3 has 11 amino acids. The CDR3 is CASSERKGYTF. CDR3 sequence (DNA): TGTGCCAGCAGCGAACGGAAGGGCTACACCTTC.

V is TRBV2 and J is TRBJ2-3, with no clear D. With 7 bases removed from V and 11 bases from J, the gap between germline ends came to 16 bases. CDR1 is SNHLY, CDR2 FYNNEI, per germline. The CDR3 has 12 residues. The CDR3 bases are TGTGCCAGCACCCCTCGGACGCAAGGGCAGTATTTT. Translating gives CASTPRTQGQYF.

The chain has TRBV15 and TRBJ2-7, with 7 nucleotides matching TRBD1. CDR3 size: 15 residues. CDR1 and CDR2 from the germline V gene are LNHNV and YYDKDF (reference sequence). V was clipped by 1 base and J by 5 bases; unmatched bases: 8. CDR3: CATSRVDRETDEQYF. The CDR3 DNA reads as TGTGCCACCAGCAGAGTAGACAGGGAAACGGACGAGCAGTACTTC.

The chain is built from TRBV9 and TRBJ2-1; 8 positions match TRBD2. Germline CDR1 SGDLS, CDR2 YYNGEE. Trimming at V came to 2 bases and at J to 3 bases, leaving 13 bases not matched to a gene. This CDR3 region has 18 residues. This CDR3 reads CASSVGPTSATIYNEQFF. CDR3 in DNA: TGTGCCAGCAGCGTTGGACCGACTAGCGCAACAATCTACAATGAGCAGTTCTTC. Filled out from reference TRBV9 and TRBJ2-1, the complete variable domain reads DSGVTQTPKHLITATGQRVTLRCSPRSGDLSVYWYQQSLDQGLQFLIQYYNGEERAKGNILERFSAQQFPDLHSELNLSSLELGDSALYFCASSVGPTSATIYNEQFFGPGTRLTVL.

The chain combines TRBV30 with TRBJ2-5, with TRBD1 matching over 9 bases. CDR3 length: 13 amino acids. Germline V gene data show CDR1 as GTSNPN and CDR2 as SVGIG (reference sequence). J was trimmed by 5 bases and V by 2 bases; bases with no gene match: 3. CDR3 DNA sequence: TGTGCCTGGAGTAAGGGGACAGGGGAGACCCAGTACTTC. Encoded protein: CAWSKGTGETQYF.

This chain joins TRBV29-1 and TRBJ1-1; weak D call: TRBD1 (5 bases). The ends were cut back, 3 bases at V and 4 bases at J, with 6 bases in the middle. The CDR3 runs 11 residues. Germline-derived CDR1 and CDR2 are SQVTM and ANQGSEA. Here the CDR3 DNA reads TGCAGCGTTGAGGGGGGCACTGAAGCTTTCTTT. This sequence encodes CSVEGGTEAFF.

The chain's CDR3 is CASSAIDAGGSETQYF. The CDR3 bases are TGTGCCAGCAGCGCTATAGATGCGGGAGGTTCGGAGACCCAGTACTTC. The rearrangement uses TRBV9 and TRBJ2-5; 8 bases fit TRBD2. This CDR3 region has 16 residues. Germline V gene lookup returns CDR1 SGDLS and CDR2 YYNGEE. Trimming at V came to 3 bases and at J to 5 bases, leaving 12 bases not matched to a gene.

V gene TRBV29-1 combines with J gene TRBJ2-7; D gene ambiguous. V dropped 5 bases and J dropped 3 bases, with 8 bases sitting between them. Germline CDR1 reads SQVTM; CDR2 reads ANQGSEA. The CDR3 totals 11 residues. CDR3 DNA sequence: TGCAGCGTTTACACAAACTACGAGCAGTACTTC. It codes for CSVYTNYEQYF.

V gene TRBV28 combines with J gene TRBJ1-5, with a tentative D call TRBD1 (5 bases). From germline, CDR1 is MDHEN and CDR2 SYDVKM. CDR3 length: 12 amino acids. The V end lost 3 bases, the J end lost 9 bases, and 9 bases lay between the germline ends. The CDR3: CASSFGGLPQHF. The CDR3 DNA follows: TGTGCCAGCAGTTTTGGGGGATTGCCCCAGCATTTT.

This chain uses TRBV27 with TRBJ1-2; 7 bases are shared with TRBD1. Trimming took 4 bases from V and 7 from J; bases not matched to a gene: 3. Germline V gives CDR1 MNHEY, CDR2 SMNVEV (reference sequence). The CDR3 has 12 residues. CDR3 sequence reads: CASSSTGVGYTF. CDR3 nucleotides: TGTGCCAGCAGTTCTACAGGGGTTGGCTACACCTTC.

V is TRBV5-1 and J is TRBJ2-7; 7 positions match TRBD1. Germline CDR1 SGHRS, CDR2 YFSETQ. J was trimmed by 0 bases and V by 4 bases; bases with no gene match: 4. The CDR3 totals 14 residues. CDR3 sequence: CASSPGQTSYEQYF. DNA of the CDR3: TGCGCCAGCAGCCCGGGACAGACCTCCTACGAGCAGTACTTC.

The chain recombines TRBV6-5 with TRBJ1-5; D perhaps matches TRBD1 (6 bases). Per germline, CDR1 MNHEY and CDR2 SVGAGI. With 9 bases removed from V and 5 bases from J, the gap between germline ends came to 20 bases. This CDR3 is built from 15 residues. The CDR3 region has the DNA TGTGCCAGTGCCCCGACAGGCAGAAGGGATCAGCCCCAGCATTTT. Translating gives CASAPTGRRDQPQHF.